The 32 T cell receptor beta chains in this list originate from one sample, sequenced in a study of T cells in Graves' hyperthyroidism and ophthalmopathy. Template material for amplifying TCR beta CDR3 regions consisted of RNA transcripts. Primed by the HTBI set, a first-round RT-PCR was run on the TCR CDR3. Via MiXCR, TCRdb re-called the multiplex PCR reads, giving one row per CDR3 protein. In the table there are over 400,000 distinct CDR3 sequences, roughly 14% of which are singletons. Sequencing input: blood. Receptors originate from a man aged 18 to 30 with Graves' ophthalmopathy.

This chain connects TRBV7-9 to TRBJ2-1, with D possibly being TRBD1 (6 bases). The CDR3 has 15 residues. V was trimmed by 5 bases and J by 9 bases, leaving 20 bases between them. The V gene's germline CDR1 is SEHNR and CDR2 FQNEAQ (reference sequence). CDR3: CASSQTTTGLAEQFF. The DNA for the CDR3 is TGTGCCAGCAGCCAAACAACCACAGGGCTTGCTGAGCAGTTCTTC.

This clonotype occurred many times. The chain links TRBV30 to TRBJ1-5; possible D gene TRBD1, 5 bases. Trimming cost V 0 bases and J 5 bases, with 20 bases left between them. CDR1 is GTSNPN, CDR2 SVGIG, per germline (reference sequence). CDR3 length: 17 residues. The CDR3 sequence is CAWSVRRGVGGYQPQHF. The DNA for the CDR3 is TGTGCCTGGAGTGTACGACGGGGCGTGGGGGGGTATCAGCCCCAGCATTTT.

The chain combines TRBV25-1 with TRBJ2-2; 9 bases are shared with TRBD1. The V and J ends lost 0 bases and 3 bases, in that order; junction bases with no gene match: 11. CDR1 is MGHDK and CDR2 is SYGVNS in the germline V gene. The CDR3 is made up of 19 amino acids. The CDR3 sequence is CASSEYPPRDREDTGELFF. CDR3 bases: TGTGCCAGCAGTGAATACCCCCCTCGGGACAGGGAGGACACCGGGGAGCTGTTTTTT.

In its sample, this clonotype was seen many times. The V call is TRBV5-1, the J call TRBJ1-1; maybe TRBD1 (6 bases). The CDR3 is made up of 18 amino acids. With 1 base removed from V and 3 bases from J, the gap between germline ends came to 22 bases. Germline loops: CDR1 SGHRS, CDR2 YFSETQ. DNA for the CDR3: TGCGCCAGCAGCTTGTTCGGTAGAATAGACAGGCCTTACACTGAAGCTTTCTTT. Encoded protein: CASSLFGRIDRPYTEAFF.

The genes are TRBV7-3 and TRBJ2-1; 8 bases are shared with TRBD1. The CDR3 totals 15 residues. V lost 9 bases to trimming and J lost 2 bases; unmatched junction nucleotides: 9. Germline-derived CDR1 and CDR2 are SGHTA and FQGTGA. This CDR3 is CASTRQGSTYNEQFF. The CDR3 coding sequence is TGTGCCAGTACCCGACAGGGGAGTACCTACAATGAGCAGTTCTTC.

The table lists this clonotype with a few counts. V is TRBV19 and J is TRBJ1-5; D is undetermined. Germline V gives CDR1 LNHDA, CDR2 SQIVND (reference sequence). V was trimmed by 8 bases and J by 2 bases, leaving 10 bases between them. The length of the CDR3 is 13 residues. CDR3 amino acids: CASASMGNQPQHF. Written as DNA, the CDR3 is TGTGCCAGTGCCAGCATGGGCAATCAGCCCCAGCATTTT.

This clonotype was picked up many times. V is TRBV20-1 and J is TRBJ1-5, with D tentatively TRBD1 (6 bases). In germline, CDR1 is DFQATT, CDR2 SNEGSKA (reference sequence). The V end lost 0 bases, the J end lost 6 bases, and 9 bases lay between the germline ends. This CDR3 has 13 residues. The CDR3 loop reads CSARDRGSQPQHF. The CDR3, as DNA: TGCAGTGCTAGAGACAGGGGAAGTCAGCCCCAGCATTTT.

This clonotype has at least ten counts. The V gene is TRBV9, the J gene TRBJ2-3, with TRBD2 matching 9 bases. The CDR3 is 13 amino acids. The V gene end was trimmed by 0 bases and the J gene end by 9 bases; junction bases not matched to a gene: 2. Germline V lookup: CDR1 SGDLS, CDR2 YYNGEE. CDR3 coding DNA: TGTGCCAGCAGCGTAGATCTAGCGGGGACGCAGTATTTT. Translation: CASSVDLAGTQYF.

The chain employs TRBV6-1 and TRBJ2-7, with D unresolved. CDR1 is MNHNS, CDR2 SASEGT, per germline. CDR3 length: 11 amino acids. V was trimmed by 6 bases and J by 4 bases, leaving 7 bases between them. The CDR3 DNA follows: TGTGCCAGCAGCGATTTTTACGAGCAGTACTTC. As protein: CASSDFYEQYF.

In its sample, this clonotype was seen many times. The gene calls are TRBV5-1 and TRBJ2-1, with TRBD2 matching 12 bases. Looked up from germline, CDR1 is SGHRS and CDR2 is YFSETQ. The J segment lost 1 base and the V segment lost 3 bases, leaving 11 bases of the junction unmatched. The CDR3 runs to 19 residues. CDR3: CASSSNRLAGDESYNEQFF. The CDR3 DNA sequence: TGCGCCAGCAGCTCAAATCGACTAGCGGGGGACGAATCCTACAATGAGCAGTTCTTC. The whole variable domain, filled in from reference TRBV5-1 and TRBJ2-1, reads KAGVTQTPRYLIKTRGQQVTLSCSPISGHRSVSWYQQTPGQGLQFLFEYFSETQRNKGNFPGRFSGRQFSNSRSEMNVSTLELGDSALYLCASSSNRLAGDESYNEQFFGPGTRLTVL.

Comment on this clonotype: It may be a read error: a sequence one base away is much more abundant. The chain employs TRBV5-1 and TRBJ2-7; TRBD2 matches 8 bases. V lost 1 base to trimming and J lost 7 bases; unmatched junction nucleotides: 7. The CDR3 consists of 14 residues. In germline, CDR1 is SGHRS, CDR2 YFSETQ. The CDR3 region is CASSLKRGFQEQYF. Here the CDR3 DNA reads TGCGCCAGCAGCTTGAAGCGGGGGTTCCAGGAGCAGTACTTC.

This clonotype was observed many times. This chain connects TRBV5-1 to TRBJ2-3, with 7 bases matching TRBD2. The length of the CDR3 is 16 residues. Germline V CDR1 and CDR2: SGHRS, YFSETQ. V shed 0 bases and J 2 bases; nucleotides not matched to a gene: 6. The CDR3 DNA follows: TGCGCCAGCAGCTTGGCCCGTCGGGGGGTCACAGATACGCAGTATTTT. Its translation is CASSLARRGVTDTQYF.

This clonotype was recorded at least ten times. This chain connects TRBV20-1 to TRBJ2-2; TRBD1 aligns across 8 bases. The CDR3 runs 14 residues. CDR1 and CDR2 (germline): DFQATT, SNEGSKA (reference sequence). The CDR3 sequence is CGVQGQGYTGELFF. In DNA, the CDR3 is TGCGGAGTGCAAGGACAGGGTTACACCGGGGAGCTGTTTTTT.

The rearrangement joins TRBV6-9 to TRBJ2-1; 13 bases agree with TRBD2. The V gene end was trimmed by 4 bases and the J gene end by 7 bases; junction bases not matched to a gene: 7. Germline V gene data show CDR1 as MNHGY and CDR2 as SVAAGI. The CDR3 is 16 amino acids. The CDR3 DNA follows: TGTGCCAGCAGTTCCGGGACTAGCGGGGTCTGGAATGAGCAGTTCTTC. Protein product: CASSSGTSGVWNEQFF.

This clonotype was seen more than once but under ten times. The CDR3 reads CASSSTPGVQTQYF. CDR3 coding DNA: TGTGCCAGCAGCTCTACTCCGGGGGTACAGACCCAGTACTTC. V gene TRBV9 combines with J gene TRBJ2-5, with D maybe TRBD2 (6 bases). CDR1 SGDLS and CDR2 YYNGEE come from the germline V gene. This CDR3 has 14 residues. With 4 bases removed from V and 6 bases from J, the gap between germline ends came to 16 bases.

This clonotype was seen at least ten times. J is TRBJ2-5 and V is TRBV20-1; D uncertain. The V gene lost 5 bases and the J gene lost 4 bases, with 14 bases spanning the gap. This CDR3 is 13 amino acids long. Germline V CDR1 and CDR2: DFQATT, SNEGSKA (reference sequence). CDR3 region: CSAEPTPRETQYF. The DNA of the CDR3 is TGCAGTGCTGAGCCTACCCCCAGAGAGACCCAGTACTTC.

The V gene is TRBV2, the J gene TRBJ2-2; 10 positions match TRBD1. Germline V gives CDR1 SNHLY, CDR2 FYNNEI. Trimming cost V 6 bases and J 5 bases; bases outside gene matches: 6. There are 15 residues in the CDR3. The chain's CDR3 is CASRGTGVGTGELFF. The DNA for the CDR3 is TGTGCCAGCAGGGGGACAGGGGTAGGAACCGGGGAGCTGTTTTTT.

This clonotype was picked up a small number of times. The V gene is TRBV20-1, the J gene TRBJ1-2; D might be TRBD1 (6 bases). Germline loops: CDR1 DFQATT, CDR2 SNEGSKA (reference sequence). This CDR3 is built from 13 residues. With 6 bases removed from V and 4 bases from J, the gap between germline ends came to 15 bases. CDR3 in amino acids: CSAPDRIGYGYTF. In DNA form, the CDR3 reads TGCAGTGCACCGGACAGAATTGGCTATGGCTACACCTTC.

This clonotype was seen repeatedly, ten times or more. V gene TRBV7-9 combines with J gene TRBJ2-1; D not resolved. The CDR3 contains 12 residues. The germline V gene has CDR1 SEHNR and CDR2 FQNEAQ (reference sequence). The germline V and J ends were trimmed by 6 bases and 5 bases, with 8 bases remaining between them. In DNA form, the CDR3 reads TGTGCCAGCAGTTTGGGAAACAATGAGCAGTTCTTC. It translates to CASSLGNNEQFF. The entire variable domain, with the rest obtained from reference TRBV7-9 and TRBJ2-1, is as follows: DTGVSQNPRHKITKRGQNVTFRCDPISEHNRLYWYRQTLGQGPEFLTYFQNEAQLEKSRLLSDRFSAERPKGSFSTLEIQRTEQGDSAMYLCASSLGNNEQFFGPGTRLTVL.

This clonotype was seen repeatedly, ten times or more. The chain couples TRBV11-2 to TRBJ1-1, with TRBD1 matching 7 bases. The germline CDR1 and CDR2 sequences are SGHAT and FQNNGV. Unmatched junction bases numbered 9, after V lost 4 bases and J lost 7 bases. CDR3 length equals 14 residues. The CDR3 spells CASSSETGWNEAFF. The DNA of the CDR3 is TGTGCCAGCAGCTCGGAGACAGGGTGGAATGAAGCTTTCTTT.

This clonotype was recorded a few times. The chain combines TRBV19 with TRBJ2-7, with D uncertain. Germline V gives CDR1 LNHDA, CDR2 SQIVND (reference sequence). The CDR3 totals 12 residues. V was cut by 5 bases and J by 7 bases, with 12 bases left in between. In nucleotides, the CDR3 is TGTGCCAGTAGTTTCGGGCCTGGAGAGCAGTACTTC. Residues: CASSFGPGEQYF.

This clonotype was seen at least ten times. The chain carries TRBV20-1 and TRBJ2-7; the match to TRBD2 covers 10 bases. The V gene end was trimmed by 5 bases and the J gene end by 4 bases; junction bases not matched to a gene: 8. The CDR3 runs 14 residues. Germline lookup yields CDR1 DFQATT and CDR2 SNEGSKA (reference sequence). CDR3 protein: CSALQREGLYEQYF. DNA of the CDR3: TGCAGTGCTCTCCAGCGGGAGGGCTTATACGAGCAGTACTTC.

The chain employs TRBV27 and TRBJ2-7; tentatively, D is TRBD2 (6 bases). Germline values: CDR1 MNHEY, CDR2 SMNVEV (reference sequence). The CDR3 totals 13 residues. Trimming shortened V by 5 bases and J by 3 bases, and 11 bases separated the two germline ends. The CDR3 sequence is CASSAGTHYEQYF. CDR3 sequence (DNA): TGTGCCAGCAGTGCCGGGACTCACTACGAGCAGTACTTC.

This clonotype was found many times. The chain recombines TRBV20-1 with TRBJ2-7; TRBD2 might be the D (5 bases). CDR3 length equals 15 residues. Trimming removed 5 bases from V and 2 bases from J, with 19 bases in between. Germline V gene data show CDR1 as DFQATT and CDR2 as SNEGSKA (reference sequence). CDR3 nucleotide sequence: TGCAGTGCTCGGACGGCAGCGGACCTAACCTACGAGCAGTACTTC. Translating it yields CSARTAADLTYEQYF.

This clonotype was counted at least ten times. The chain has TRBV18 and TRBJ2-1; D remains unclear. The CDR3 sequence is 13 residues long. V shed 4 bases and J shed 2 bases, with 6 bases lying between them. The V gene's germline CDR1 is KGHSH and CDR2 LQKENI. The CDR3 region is CASSRSAYNEQFF. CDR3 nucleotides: TGTGCCAGCTCACGGTCAGCCTACAATGAGCAGTTCTTC.

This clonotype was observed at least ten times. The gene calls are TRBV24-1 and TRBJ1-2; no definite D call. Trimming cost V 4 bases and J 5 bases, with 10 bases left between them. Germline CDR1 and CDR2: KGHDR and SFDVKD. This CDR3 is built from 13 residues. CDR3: CATSDSSWYGYTF. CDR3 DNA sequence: TGTGCCACCAGTGACTCTAGTTGGTATGGCTACACCTTC.

The CDR3: CASSSRAAVDKTQYF. Written as DNA, the CDR3 is TGTGCCAGCAGCTCCCGAGCAGCAGTGGATAAGACCCAGTACTTC. The chain has TRBV7-9 and TRBJ2-5; D is ambiguous. CDR3 length: 15 amino acids. V gave up 4 bases and J gave up 6 bases, with 18 bases separating them. Germline V gene data show CDR1 as SEHNR and CDR2 as FQNEAQ (reference sequence).

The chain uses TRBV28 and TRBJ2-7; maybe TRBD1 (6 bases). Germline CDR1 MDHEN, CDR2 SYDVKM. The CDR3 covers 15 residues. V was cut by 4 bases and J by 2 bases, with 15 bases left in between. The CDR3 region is CASSSIQGATYEQYF. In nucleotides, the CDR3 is TGTGCCAGCAGTTCCATACAGGGAGCCACCTACGAGCAGTACTTC.

This CDR3 reads CASSGAKKGPQHF. CDR3 nucleotides: TGTGCCAGCAGTGGGGCCAAAAAGGGGCCCCAGCATTTT. The chain employs TRBV2 and TRBJ1-5, with D unclear. CDR1 and CDR2 (germline): SNHLY, FYNNEI. CDR3 size: 13 residues. V was pared by 4 bases and J by 9 bases, with 13 bases between.

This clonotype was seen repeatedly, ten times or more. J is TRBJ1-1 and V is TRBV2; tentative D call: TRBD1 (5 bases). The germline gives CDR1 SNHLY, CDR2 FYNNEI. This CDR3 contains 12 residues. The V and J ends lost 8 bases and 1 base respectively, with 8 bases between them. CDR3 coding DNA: TGTGCCAGCCAGGGCGGGAACACTGAAGCTTTCTTT. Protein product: CASQGGNTEAFF.

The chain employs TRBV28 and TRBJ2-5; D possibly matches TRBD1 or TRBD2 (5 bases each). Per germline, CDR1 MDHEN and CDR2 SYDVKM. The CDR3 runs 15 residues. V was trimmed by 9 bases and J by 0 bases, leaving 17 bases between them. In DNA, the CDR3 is TGTGCCAGTCCCCCTACACCGGGACACCAAGAGACCCAGTACTTC. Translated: CASPPTPGHQETQYF.

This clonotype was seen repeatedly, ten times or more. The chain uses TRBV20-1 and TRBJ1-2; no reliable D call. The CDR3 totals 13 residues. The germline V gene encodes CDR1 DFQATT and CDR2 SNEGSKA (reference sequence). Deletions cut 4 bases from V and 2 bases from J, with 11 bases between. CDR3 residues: CSANQDGNYGYTF. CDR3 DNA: TGCAGTGCTAACCAGGACGGCAACTATGGCTACACCTTC.